In its sample, the clone carrying this TCR beta chain was seen once. The repertoire was sequenced with immunoSEQ multiplex PCR; TCRdb's copy has only in-frame clones and lacks some. This table has 63,000 or so clones, roughly 87% appearing once. The data originate from a study of T cell responses to AZD1222 COVID-19 vaccine. CDR1 is MNHEY, CDR2 SVGAGI, per germline. V lost 6 bases and J lost 5; bases outside the gene matches: 4. The CDR3 is 14 residues long. The sample consisted of peripheral blood, taken on day 0 of AZD1222 vaccination. V is TRBV6-5 and J is TRBJ1-5, with 10 positions matching TRBD1. The clonotype originates from an adult in good health. This CDR3 reads CASSRDRGYQPQHF. The CDR3, as DNA: TGTGCCAGCAGCCGGGACAGGGGCTATCAGCCCCAGCATTTT.